This record concerns one TCR beta chain sequence. Sequencing used immunoSEQ multiplex PCR; TCRdb keeps in-frame clones, though not all of them. The sample includes approximately 73,000 clones, approximately 95% of them seen just once. This CDR3 contains 15 residues. Trimming at V came to 11 bases and at J to 4 bases, leaving 13 bases not matched to a gene. Germline CDR1 is SEHNR and CDR2 is FQNEAQ (reference sequence). This sample stems from a study of cytomegalovirus exposure and HLA in healthy donors. Material: PBMCs. The chain couples TRBV7-9 to TRBJ2-5, with 10 bases identical to TRBD1. The sequence was collected from a man younger than 30 in good health and CMV-seronegative. DNA of the CDR3: TGTGCCGGTGACAGGGGGCGCTTCCGGACAGAGACCCAGTACTTC. Amino acid sequence: CAGDRGRFRTETQYF.